A single sample gave rise to the 27 T cell receptor beta chains below, sequenced in a study of blood T cell repertoires in COVID-19. Some clones are missing from TCRdb's copy, which holds only in-frame ones; the method was immunoSEQ multiplex PCR. The table includes almost 200,000 clones, 85% detected once. The specimen sequenced was peripheral blood. The receptors here all came from a man aged 60 to 75 with COVID-19, enrolled during active disease.

The gene calls are TRBV10-3 and TRBJ1-5; 9 bases fit TRBD1. The CDR3 extends over 14 amino acids. V dropped 6 bases and J dropped 6; count of bases not matched to a gene: 6. Germline V CDR1 and CDR2: ENHRY, SYGVKD. The CDR3 coding sequence is TGTGCCATCAGACAGGGGGCGGAGGGTCAGCCCCAGCATTTT. Residues: CAIRQGAEGQPQHF.

The chain recombines TRBV28 with TRBJ1-5, with D unresolved. Between the trimmed V and J ends, which lost 3 bases and 0 bases, there was a span of 9 bases. This CDR3 is built from 15 residues. Per the germline V gene, CDR1 is MDHEN and CDR2 is SYDVKM. The CDR3 protein is CASSFWHDSNQPQHF. The CDR3 nucleotides read TGTGCCAGCAGTTTTTGGCACGATAGCAATCAGCCCCAGCATTTT.

The chain has TRBV15 and TRBJ2-1; 9 bases map to TRBD2. The CDR3 is 13 amino acids. Trimming removed 9 bases from V and 6 bases from J; junction bases left unmatched: 6. Germline CDR1 LNHNV, CDR2 YYDKDF (reference sequence). CDR3 DNA sequence: TGTGCCACGGCTAGCGGGACCCCCAATGAGCAGTTCTTC. As protein: CATASGTPNEQFF.

The chain is built from TRBV7-9 and TRBJ2-3; TRBD2 might be the D (5 bases). The germline gives CDR1 SEHNR, CDR2 FQNEAQ (reference sequence). Deletions cut 4 bases from V and 6 bases from J, with 8 bases between. The CDR3 runs to 12 residues. CDR3 DNA: TGTGCCAGCAGCTCGATAGCGGATACGCAGTATTTT. Its translation is CASSSIADTQYF.

This rearrangement joins TRBV24-1 to TRBJ2-3; 9 nucleotides match TRBD1. This CDR3 contains 16 residues. V trimming: 4 bases; J trimming: 1 base; junction bases outside the gene matches: 5. Germline values: CDR1 KGHDR, CDR2 SFDVKD. The CDR3 here is CATSESGQGRTDTQYF. The DNA for the CDR3 is TGTGCCACCAGTGAGTCGGGACAGGGACGCACAGATACGCAGTATTTT.

The CDR3 DNA sequence: TGTGCCAGCAGTTACGGCACACGCTATGGCTACACCTTC. Protein product: CASSYGTRYGYTF. J is TRBJ1-2 and V is TRBV6-2 or TRBV6-3; D ambiguous. The CDR3 runs 13 residues. Trimming removed 2 bases at V and 4 bases at J, with 8 bases between. Germline CDR1 is MNHEY and CDR2 is SVGEGT.

A single count supports this clone. The chain links TRBV11-2 to TRBJ1-1; D uncertain. The V gene lost 7 bases and the J gene lost 7 bases, with 16 bases spanning the gap. The CDR3 spans 13 residues. Germline V CDR1 and CDR2: SGHAT, FQNNGV. The DNA of the CDR3 is TGTGCCAGCACTACACCGCGGGCGAGTGAAGCTTTCTTT. It encodes CASTTPRASEAFF.

This clone was found once. The genes are TRBV30 and TRBJ1-2; 7 nucleotides line up with TRBD1. CDR3 length: 12 amino acids. The ends lost 3 bases at V and 6 bases at J; junction bases unmatched: 4. CDR1 and CDR2 (germline): GTSNPN, SVGIG (reference sequence). CDR3 nucleotides: TGTGCCTGGAGCCCCGGACAGGATGGCTACACCTTC. Protein: CAWSPGQDGYTF.

This chain joins TRBV5-1 and TRBJ2-7; tentatively, D is TRBD1 (7 bases). Trimming pared 4 bases from V and 3 bases from J, leaving 17 bases between. Germline values: CDR1 SGHRS, CDR2 YFSETQ. The CDR3 loop spans 15 amino acids. In DNA form, the CDR3 reads TGCGCCAGCAGCCCTAGTCCAGGGGGGAGCTACGAGCAGTACTTC. It translates to CASSPSPGGSYEQYF.

This chain connects TRBV20-1 to TRBJ2-7, with 8 bases aligning to TRBD2. Germline CDR1 is DFQATT and CDR2 is SNEGSKA (reference sequence). The V gene end was trimmed by 3 bases and the J gene end by 5 bases; junction bases not matched to a gene: 15. The CDR3 loop spans 16 amino acids. The CDR3 protein is CSASSGNSLNGNEQYF. In DNA form, the CDR3 reads TGCAGTGCTAGTAGCGGGAACAGCTTGAACGGTAACGAGCAGTACTTC.

The chain is built from TRBV5-6 and TRBJ2-1, with TRBD2 matching over 9 bases. Trimming removed 1 base from V and 7 bases from J; junction bases left unmatched: 6. The CDR3 has 15 residues. Looked up from germline, CDR1 is SGHDT and CDR2 is YYEEEE. The CDR3 bases are TGTGCCAGCAGCTTGTTAGCGGGAGTGAAAAATGAGCAGTTCTTC. Its translation is CASSLLAGVKNEQFF. Looking up the rest from reference TRBV5-6 and TRBJ2-1 gives the full variable domain: DAGVTQSPTHLIKTRGQQVTLRCSPKSGHDTVSWYQQALGQGPQFIFQYYEEEERQRGNFPDRFSGHQFPNYSSELNVNALLLGDSALYLCASSLLAGVKNEQFFGPGTRLTVL.

This clone is a singleton in its sample. The CDR3 nucleotides are TGCGCCAGCAGCCCCTTCGGGACAACAAATTCACCCCTCCACTTT. Translating it yields CASSPFGTTNSPLHF. This chain uses TRBV4-1 with TRBJ1-6; D possibly corresponds to TRBD1 (6 bases). The CDR3 has 15 residues. The germline V gene has CDR1 MGHRA and CDR2 YSYEKL. V dropped 4 bases and J dropped 7 bases, with 14 bases sitting between them.

The gene calls are TRBV29-1 and TRBJ1-5; 11 positions agree with TRBD1. J was trimmed by 6 bases and V by 6 bases; bases with no gene match: 4. CDR3 length equals 13 residues. Per the germline V gene, CDR1 is SQVTM and CDR2 is ANQGSEA. As DNA, the CDR3 is TGCAGCGTGGGAGGGACAGGGGGTCAGCCCCAGCATTTT. It translates to CSVGGTGGQPQHF.

The rearrangement joins TRBV28 to TRBJ2-2, with TRBD2 matching 7 bases. Germline CDR1 MDHEN, CDR2 SYDVKM. The junction had 8 bases not matched to a gene; V was cut back by 7 bases and J by 6 bases. This CDR3 is 14 amino acids long. CDR3 loop: CASISAGRAGELFF. In DNA form, the CDR3 reads TGTGCCAGCATTTCAGCAGGGAGGGCCGGGGAGCTGTTTTTT.

The chain employs TRBV4-2 and TRBJ2-1; maybe TRBD1 (5 bases). V was cut by 0 bases and J by 6 bases, with 18 bases left in between. CDR1 LGHNA and CDR2 YNFKEQ come from the germline V gene. The CDR3 is 17 residues long. The CDR3 sequence is CASSQERYGAGSNEQFF. As DNA, the CDR3 is TGTGCCAGCAGCCAAGAGCGGTATGGGGCTGGTAGCAATGAGCAGTTCTTC.

The rearrangement uses TRBV19 and TRBJ1-2; D gene unclear. V lost 4 bases to trimming and J lost 5 bases, with 11 bases between them. This CDR3 spans 13 amino acids. Germline assignment: CDR1 LNHDA and CDR2 SQIVND (reference sequence). The CDR3 sequence: CASSRSGSYGYTF. The CDR3 DNA reads as TGTGCCAGTAGTAGATCGGGGTCTTATGGCTACACCTTC.

A single count supports this clone. Compared with germline, one end of the junction differs, possibly owing to a read error. DNA of the CDR3: TGTGCCAGCAGTTCCACAGGGGGCAATAAGCAGTTCTTC. This translates into CASSSTGGNKQFF. The chain uses TRBV2 and TRBJ2-1; TRBD1 aligns across 9 bases. The CDR3 runs 13 residues. CDR1 and CDR2 (germline): SNHLY, FYNNEI.

The rearrangement uses TRBV10-3 and TRBJ1-2, with TRBD1 as a possible D gene (5 bases). This CDR3 region has 12 residues. Germline assignment: CDR1 ENHRY and CDR2 SYGVKD. V lost 5 bases and J 2 bases, leaving 6 bases between the germline ends. The CDR3 region is CAISQGNYGYTF. Here the CDR3 DNA reads TGTGCCATCAGTCAGGGAAACTATGGCTACACCTTC.

This clone came up once. The CDR3 is CASSSTGLYGYTF. The CDR3 DNA follows: TGTGCCAGCAGCTCGACAGGCCTCTATGGCTACACCTTC. V is TRBV5-4 and J is TRBJ1-2; D is perhaps TRBD1 (6 bases). CDR1 is SGHNT and CDR2 is YYREEE in the germline V gene (reference sequence). The germline V and J ends were trimmed by 3 bases and 4 bases, with 10 bases remaining between them. This CDR3 has 13 residues.

The chain employs TRBV3-1 (or the pseudogene TRBV3-2) and TRBJ2-3, with 7 bases fitting TRBD1. The CDR3 runs to 16 residues. With 4 bases clipped from V and 2 bases from J, the junction kept 9 bases outside the gene matches. The germline gives CDR1 LGHDT, CDR2 YNNKEL (reference sequence). This CDR3 reads CASSLVRDRFTDTQYF. The CDR3 DNA sequence: TGTGCCAGCAGCCTTGTCCGGGACAGATTCACAGATACGCAGTATTTT.

J is TRBJ2-5 and V is TRBV5-5; D remains ambiguous. Trimming removed 4 bases from V and 1 base from J, with 11 bases in between. This CDR3 is built from 14 residues. The germline CDR1 and CDR2 sequences are SGHKS and YYEKEE (reference sequence). The CDR3: CASSPPQLQETQYF. The CDR3 DNA is TGTGCCAGCAGCCCTCCGCAACTCCAAGAGACCCAGTACTTC.

This chain connects TRBV2 to TRBJ1-3, with a weak D call TRBD1 (5 bases). V was clipped by 4 bases and J by 2 bases, with 12 bases between them. There are 15 residues in the CDR3. Germline CDR1 SNHLY, CDR2 FYNNEI. The CDR3 bases are TGTGCCAGCAGTGGACAGTTCATAGCTGGAAACACCATATATTTT. It yields the protein CASSGQFIAGNTIYF.

The V call is TRBV5-5, the J call TRBJ1-1; no clear D gene. This CDR3 contains 13 residues. Between the trimmed V and J ends, which lost 4 bases and 5 bases, there was a span of 12 bases. Germline V gives CDR1 SGHKS, CDR2 YYEKEE (reference sequence). The CDR3 DNA reads TGTGCCAGCAGCGGGCTCTTACTTACTGAAGCTTTCTTT. Protein: CASSGLLLTEAFF.

This chain joins TRBV3-1 (or the pseudogene TRBV3-2) and TRBJ2-1, with TRBD1 as a possible D gene (5 bases). V lost 1 base, J lost 9 bases, and 10 bases lay in between. CDR3 size: 13 residues. Germline V gene lookup returns CDR1 LGHDT and CDR2 YNNKEL (reference sequence). The CDR3 reads CASSQGLRGEQFF. The CDR3 DNA sequence: TGTGCCAGCAGCCAAGGGCTTAGGGGTGAGCAGTTCTTC.

This clone came up once. CDR3: CASSSPGTQEQYF. CDR3 nucleotide sequence: TGTGCCAGCAGCTCCCCCGGGACACAGGAGCAGTACTTC. The rearrangement links TRBV7-9 to TRBJ2-7; perhaps TRBD1 as D (6 bases). Deletions cut 4 bases from V and 7 bases from J, with 14 bases between. Germline loops: CDR1 SEHNR, CDR2 FQNEAQ (reference sequence). The CDR3 covers 13 residues.

This clone came up once. CDR3 DNA sequence: TGTGCCAGTAGTATGGGGGACAGGCGGAACACTGAAGCTTTCTTT. It specifies CASSMGDRRNTEAFF. The chain carries TRBV19 and TRBJ1-1, with 8 bases identical to TRBD1. Losses at the gene ends were 3 bases for V and 1 base for J; bases not matched to a gene: 4. CDR1 is LNHDA, CDR2 SQIVND, per germline (reference sequence). The CDR3 length is 15 residues.

There are a few counts of this clone. This chain joins TRBV30 and TRBJ1-1; D is uncertain. Germline values: CDR1 GTSNPN, CDR2 SVGIG (reference sequence). This CDR3 has 12 amino acids. Trimming stripped 1 base from V and 5 bases from J, with 8 bases between. The CDR3 bases are TGTGCCTGGAGTGGCCTGAGGACTGAAGCTTTCTTT. The encoded protein is CAWSGLRTEAFF.